This TCR beta chain was captured in a study of monozygotic twins with inflammatory bowel disease. The CDR3 is made up of 16 amino acids. Germline V gene sequence: CDR1 SEHNR, CDR2 FQNEAQ (reference sequence). Findings and limits, study-wide: With others, IBD patients shared fewer clonotypes than healthy twins did, especially with disease activity.

Using the 5' RACE reads, TCRdb records one entry per CDR3 protein without DNA. The listing records hundreds of thousands of distinct CDR3 sequences. About this clonotype: The antigen is undetermined.

The rearrangement links TRBV7-9 to TRBJ2-2. Sequencing input: blood. This receptor was obtained from a human donor with ulcerative colitis or Crohn's disease, or a healthy co-twin of an affected twin (not recorded which). This chain's CDR3 is CASSPSSVANTGELFF.